The clone carrying this T cell receptor beta chain was counted at least ten times. What it binds is unknown. This entry comes from a study of T cells after yellow fever vaccination. Study information: Fractions containing few cells were prepared with SMART-Seq v4 Ultra Low Input.

TCRdb itself ran the 5' RACE reads through MiXCR, one entry per CDR3 protein. The sample consists of hundreds of thousands of distinct CDR3 sequences, 9.5% to 15% of them appearing once. The length of the CDR3 is 14 residues. Germline V gene data show CDR1 as KGHSH and CDR2 as LQKENI. V dropped 0 bases and J dropped 5 bases, with 10 bases sitting between them. Study findings and constraints: Clonotypes found in both CD4 and CD8 compartments made up a small share. Reappearance after the booster was seen for most primary-vaccination clones, at 96% CD4 and 75% to 90% CD8. From the bulk population, abundant clonotypes could contaminate and appear within FACS-sorted repertoires.

The chain has TRBV18 and TRBJ2-5, with D hard to call. Material: CD4+ T cells sorted from PBMCs, obtained 15 days after the yellow fever booster vaccination. This TCR was sampled from a man younger than 35 who received the YFV17D yellow fever vaccine. The CDR3 DNA reads TGTGCCAGCTCACCACCGGGGTCCGCGGAGACCCAGTACTTC. Translation: CASSPPGSAETQYF.